This T cell receptor beta chain was obtained from a study of tissue T cells after allogeneic stem cell transplantation. Study-level results: Limitations included a small, clinically heterogeneous cohort and limited sampling depth.

The repertoire was sequenced with immunoSEQ multiplex PCR; TCRdb's copy has only in-frame clones and lacks some. This sample has more than 9,500 clones, with approximately 70% found just once. Details on this clone: The antigen is undetermined.

V lost 2 bases and J lost 7, with 14 bases in between. CDR3 size: 15 residues. Germline V gives CDR1 SGHTA, CDR2 FQGNSA. This TCR was sampled from a woman aged 18 to 50 with breast cancer. The rearrangement joins TRBV7-2 to TRBJ1-4; D is ambiguous. Material: tissue from the right colon, obtained at autopsy. The CDR3 region has the DNA TGTGCCAGCAGCTTACGAAACAGAGGTAGTGAAAAACTGTTTTTT. It codes for CASSLRNRGSEKLFF.